This T cell receptor beta chain stems from a study of blood T cell repertoires in COVID-19. About the study: Samples representing acute and convalescent COVID-19 were sourced from the United States, Italy and Spain. Sources were T cells, B-cell-depleted T cells, or PBMCs; the material itself was cDNA or gDNA.

Participant-given clinical history determined each cohort assignment. CDR1 and CDR2 from the germline V gene are MNHEY and SVGAGI. This CDR3 is 16 amino acids long. The V end lost 0 bases, the J end lost 4 bases, and 15 bases lay between the germline ends. Under the authors' procedure: It was from reference gene primer amplification that nucleated cell counts were estimated. TCRdb keeps only in-frame clones here, not all; method: immunoSEQ multiplex PCR. That table furnishes V, J and clone size, whereas the DNA furnished D and trimming. Counted here are approximately 190,000 clones, around 82% occurring once; the ten biggest clones make up more than 4.5%.

The chain is built from TRBV6-5 and TRBJ1-2; D remains ambiguous. Material: PBMCs or T cells enriched from blood (not recorded which). This clonotype was sampled from a woman aged 55-70 years with acute COVID-19. In DNA form, the CDR3 reads TGTGCCAGCAGTTACTCGGTACGGGTAAACGGCTATGGCTACACCTTC. The encoded protein is CASSYSVRVNGYGYTF.